This entry lists 24 T cell receptor beta chains sequenced from one sample in a study of regulatory T cells in long-lasting Graves disease (dated by TCRdb to the early 2020s). The time point label of this sample denotes: persistent/refractory GD, antithyroid drugs over 5 years with positive TRAb. For both TCR sequencing and RNA sequencing, RNA was extracted from PBMCs in TRIzol. Library construction relied on multiplex PCR. Sequenced on an Illumina HiSeq 4000. TCR beta libraries were built with iRepertoire HTBI primers and Arm-PCR amplification of CDR3 regions. In TCRdb, the public reads were trimmed at Q25 with fastp and aligned with MiXCR, with productive beta chains retained. Each entry merges the rows of one CDR3 protein and shows their most common DNA and genes. The sample yields approximately 690,000 distinct CDR3 sequences; about 30% were counted once. The top ten clonotypes cover roughly 46% of the sample.

The input for sequencing was peripheral blood mononuclear cells (PBMCs), taken when the disease was refractory, from a patient treated with antithyroid drugs. The receptors shown here come from a female donor with Graves disease.

The genes are TRBV3-1 and TRBJ1-2; D is unclear. Germline values: CDR1 LGHDT, CDR2 YNNKEL (reference sequence). This CDR3 comprises 14 residues. V was shortened by 0 bases and J by 2 bases, with 7 bases between the two germline ends. This CDR3 reads CASSQDWRNYGYTF. In nucleotides, the CDR3 is TGTGCCAGCAGCCAAGATTGGAGAAACTATGGCTACACCTTC.

V usage is TRBV15 and J usage is TRBJ1-3; unclear D gene. The CDR3 contains 18 residues. Germline-derived CDR1 and CDR2 are LNHNV and YYDKDF (reference sequence). The ends were cut back, 0 bases at V and 2 bases at J, with 17 bases in the middle. The CDR3 DNA sequence: TGTGCCACCAGCAGAGACAGTCAGGAGTTCGTGGCTGGAAACACCATATATTTT. The encoded protein is CATSRDSQEFVAGNTIYF.

This clonotype was found many times. The chain combines TRBV6-2 or TRBV6-3 with TRBJ2-7; TRBD2 matches 12 bases. Looked up from germline, CDR1 is MNHEY and CDR2 is SVGEGT. This CDR3 spans 15 amino acids. After removal of 6 bases from V and 5 bases from J, the junction contained 8 bases not matched to a gene. Here the CDR3 DNA reads TGTGCCAGCAGGAACCGACTAGCGGGAGAAAACGAGCAGTACTTC. It is translated as CASRNRLAGENEQYF.

The chain uses TRBV9 and TRBJ1-4; 10 nucleotides match TRBD1. Germline-derived CDR1 and CDR2 are SGDLS and YYNGEE. This CDR3 spans 17 amino acids. The ends lost 3 bases at V and 5 bases at J; junction bases unmatched: 10. CDR3 bases: TGTGCCAGCAGCGCCGGGACAGGGGAGTTCGCGAATGAAAAACTGTTTTTT. Translation: CASSAGTGEFANEKLFF.

The gene calls are TRBV20-1 and TRBJ2-4; D uncertain. Trimming pared 0 bases from V and 9 bases from J, leaving 15 bases between. Germline CDR1 is DFQATT and CDR2 is SNEGSKA (reference sequence). This CDR3 region has 14 residues. The CDR3, as DNA: TGCAGTGCTAGAGATCTGGGTTGGGAAACCATTCAGTACTTC. Translated: CSARDLGWETIQYF.

The chain employs TRBV20-1 and TRBJ2-7, with 8 positions matching TRBD2. The CDR3 has 14 residues. After removal of 4 bases from V and 3 bases from J, the junction contained 8 bases not matched to a gene. Germline assignment: CDR1 DFQATT and CDR2 SNEGSKA (reference sequence). The DNA of the CDR3 is TGCAGTGCTATGTGGAGCGGGAGTGACTACGAGCAGTACTTC. Its protein product is CSAMWSGSDYEQYF.

The V gene is TRBV18, the J gene TRBJ1-5, with 7 nucleotides matching TRBD1. V shed 3 bases and J 9 bases; nucleotides not matched to a gene: 5. The CDR3 has 13 amino acids. Germline CDR1 reads KGHSH; CDR2 reads LQKENI. This CDR3 reads CASSPSQGGPQHF. As DNA, the CDR3 is TGTGCCAGCTCACCGAGCCAGGGGGGGCCCCAGCATTTT.

This chain connects TRBV6-5 to TRBJ1-6; the D is unclear. CDR3 size: 14 residues. Germline V gene sequence: CDR1 MNHEY, CDR2 SVGAGI. V shed 2 bases and J shed 10 bases, with 12 bases lying between them. This CDR3 is CASSYPGRGSPLHF. The CDR3 DNA follows: TGTGCCAGCAGTTACCCGGGTCGGGGATCACCCCTCCACTTT.

The gene calls are TRBV11-2 and TRBJ1-1; no definite D call. The germline V gene has CDR1 SGHAT and CDR2 FQNNGV. V dropped 5 bases and J dropped 4 bases, with 20 bases sitting between them. This CDR3 region has 16 residues. The CDR3 region has the DNA TGTGCCAGCAGCCCCAACCATTCCCGCATCGGCACTGAAGCTTTCTTT. Translated: CASSPNHSRIGTEAFF. Combining the CDR3 with reference TRBV11-2 and TRBJ1-1 gives the whole variable domain EAGVAQSPRYKIIEKRQSVAFWCNPISGHATLYWYQQILGQGPKLLIQFQNNGVVDDSQLPKDRFSAERLKGVDSTLKIQPAKLEDSAVYLCASSPNHSRIGTEAFFGQGTRLTVV.

The sample holds a few counts of this clonotype. J is TRBJ1-1 and V is TRBV5-1, with no clear D. The CDR3 is 16 residues long. Trimming stripped 4 bases from V and 0 bases from J, with 16 bases between. The V gene's germline CDR1 is SGHRS and CDR2 YFSETQ. The CDR3 region has the DNA TGCGCCAGCAGCCCTGGACGGATGCAAATGAACACTGAAGCTTTCTTT. It encodes CASSPGRMQMNTEAFF.

The rearrangement links TRBV18 to TRBJ1-1; D call uncertain. The CDR3 has 14 amino acids. V gave up 2 bases and J gave up 6 bases, with 13 bases separating them. Germline assignment: CDR1 KGHSH and CDR2 LQKENI. The CDR3: CASSPASLHAEAFF. The DNA of the CDR3 is TGTGCCAGCTCACCAGCCAGCCTTCACGCTGAAGCTTTCTTT.

There are a few counts of this clonotype. The rearrangement uses TRBV3-1 and TRBJ1-1; D may be TRBD1 (5 bases). The length of the CDR3 is 14 residues. Per germline, CDR1 LGHDT and CDR2 YNNKEL (reference sequence). The V end was cut by 5 bases, the J end by 2 bases, with 12 bases between. The CDR3 DNA sequence: TGTGCCAGCAGCGTGCTGGGGGTTAACACTGAAGCTTTCTTT. This sequence encodes CASSVLGVNTEAFF.

V is TRBV12-3 or TRBV12-4 and J is TRBJ1-1; D may be TRBD1 (6 bases). This CDR3 spans 13 amino acids. V lost 8 bases and J lost 2, with 12 bases in between. The CDR3 here is CASGGGPNTEAFF. The CDR3 DNA reads as TGTGCCAGCGGGGGGGGCCCAAACACTGAAGCTTTCTTT.

This clonotype was found many times. CDR3 bases: TGTGCCAGCACGGAAAACACAGGGGGCGGCGGGGAGCTGTTTTTT. Residues: CASTENTGGGGELFF. The chain uses TRBV2 and TRBJ2-2; TRBD1 aligns across 9 bases. Germline V gene lookup returns CDR1 SNHLY and CDR2 FYNNEI. V dropped 7 bases and J dropped 7; count of bases not matched to a gene: 10. The CDR3 contains 15 residues.

The chain couples TRBV28 to TRBJ1-2, with 7 nucleotides matching TRBD1. V was pared by 5 bases and J by 8 bases, with 17 bases of the junction left unmatched. CDR1 and CDR2 (germline): MDHEN, SYDVKM. The CDR3 covers 16 residues. CDR3 sequence (DNA): TGTGCCAGCAGTCCCCCCGGAGACAGGGCCCCGGAGGGCTACACCTTC. It codes for CASSPPGDRAPEGYTF.

This clonotype has only a few counts. The gene calls are TRBV11-2 and TRBJ1-2; possible D gene TRBD1, 5 bases. Deletions cut 3 bases from V and 7 bases from J, with 15 bases between. The CDR3 length is 14 residues. CDR1 is SGHAT, CDR2 FQNNGV, per germline. This chain's CDR3 is CASSLAGSRGGYTF. The CDR3 region has the DNA TGTGCCAGCAGCTTGGCCGGCTCGAGGGGTGGCTACACCTTC.

Only a few counts were recorded for this clonotype. This chain uses TRBV20-1 with TRBJ1-5; no firm D call. This CDR3 is built from 14 residues. Germline V gene sequence: CDR1 DFQATT, CDR2 SNEGSKA (reference sequence). The V end was cut by 1 base, the J end by 6 bases, with 13 bases between. CDR3 nucleotides: TGCAGTGCTAGAGTTTCCAAGAAGGCTCAGCCCCAGCATTTT. Translated: CSARVSKKAQPQHF.

Points on this clonotype: Being one base from a much bigger clone, this may be a read error. The V call is TRBV6-1, the J call TRBJ2-5; 8 bases fit TRBD2. The CDR3 loop spans 14 amino acids. Germline-derived CDR1 and CDR2 are MNHNS and SASEGT. The J segment lost 5 bases and the V segment lost 11 bases, leaving 13 bases of the junction unmatched. CDR3: CAAWTSRRGETQYF. CDR3 in DNA: TGTGCCGCGTGGACTAGCAGGAGGGGTGAGACCCAGTACTTC.

This clonotype was seen a handful of times. The chain uses TRBV19 and TRBJ1-5, with D hard to call. The V end was cut by 1 base, the J end by 4 bases, with 8 bases between. CDR3 size: 14 residues. The germline gives CDR1 LNHDA, CDR2 SQIVND (reference sequence). CDR3 DNA: TGTGCCAGTAGTATAGTTTTGGGAAATCAGCCCCAGCATTTT. Protein product: CASSIVLGNQPQHF.

V and J are TRBV6-1 and TRBJ1-1; TRBD1 matches at 7 bases. Germline V gene sequence: CDR1 MNHNS, CDR2 SASEGT. V trimming: 8 bases; J trimming: 5 bases; junction bases outside the gene matches: 11. This CDR3 comprises 14 residues. CDR3 coding DNA: TGTGCCAGCGGTCAGCAGGGGGTGAGGACTGAAGCTTTCTTT. Translating gives CASGQQGVRTEAFF.

J is TRBJ2-7 and V is TRBV12-3 or TRBV12-4; TRBD2 matches 8 bases. This CDR3 has 13 amino acids. The trim removed 5 bases at V and 7 bases at J, leaving 7 bases unmatched. The DNA for the CDR3 is TGTGCCAGCAGTAGAGCGGGAGTAGGGGAGCAGTACTTC. Translated: CASSRAGVGEQYF.

This clonotype occurred many times. The rearrangement links TRBV12-3 or TRBV12-4 to TRBJ2-5; TRBD2 matches 8 bases. The J segment lost 4 bases and the V segment lost 6 bases, leaving 10 bases of the junction unmatched. This CDR3 region has 15 residues. The CDR3 coding sequence is TGTGCCAGCAGGCCCCCGGGGGGGATCGCAGAGACCCAGTACTTC. As protein: CASRPPGGIAETQYF.

The chain joins TRBV6-2 or TRBV6-3 to TRBJ1-4; D call uncertain. V dropped 2 bases and J dropped 8 bases, with 12 bases sitting between them. This CDR3 comprises 14 residues. Germline V gene data show CDR1 as MNHEY and CDR2 as SVGEGT. The CDR3 region has the DNA TGTGCCAGCAGTTACAGCCCCATGGGGGAAAAACTGTTTTTT. This encodes CASSYSPMGEKLFF.

This chain joins TRBV6-1 and TRBJ1-1; the match to TRBD1 covers 8 bases. Trimming took 1 base from V and 6 from J; bases not matched to a gene: 13. The CDR3 runs to 17 residues. Germline values: CDR1 MNHNS, CDR2 SASEGT. CDR3 coding DNA: TGTGCCAGCAGTGAAGGCGGGGTAACAGGGGGTAATTCTGAAGCTTTCTTT. Amino acid sequence: CASSEGGVTGGNSEAFF.